Detailed here is one T cell receptor beta chain. Its antigen is not identified. Germline and junction disagree at one end, which may indicate a read error. CDR3 size: 19 residues. CDR1 is SGHNT and CDR2 is YENEEA in the germline V gene. Amplification used 60 Vbeta primers and 13 Jbeta primers. Repertoires were generated with immunoSEQ multiplex PCR, while TCRdb's copy carries only in-frame clones and drops some. Of 150,000 to 200,000 clones listed, more than 75% are singletons. The data derive from a study of cytomegalovirus exposure and HLA in healthy donors. Notes on the study in general: Within the data, a cluster of highly shared sequence variants was likely a sequencing artifact. In vitro assays verified that three CMV-associated chains recognized CMV antigens specifically. Differences between HLA loci emerged in a later analysis of TCR association rates, with DRB1 most and HLA-C fewest. Indistinguishability led to the exclusion of some V segments, TRBV6-2 and TRBV6-3 included.

The clonotype was recovered from a woman between 50 and 59 years old in good health and CMV-seropositive. The chain combines TRBV11-3 with TRBJ1-6; D is perhaps TRBD1 (5 bases). The specimen was PBMCs. The CDR3 DNA sequence: TGTGCCAGCAGCCTAGACACCGAGGACAAAAGTTCCTATAATTCACCCCTCCACTTT. Its translation is CASSLDTEDKSSYNSPLHF.